The 27 T cell receptor beta chains below come from one sample, sequenced in a study of CD8 T cells in ankylosing spondylitis. TCRdb passed the 5' RACE reads through MiXCR, listing each CDR3 protein once. This table has fewer than 250,000 distinct CDR3 sequences, around 32% appearing once. The sequencing sample was made of blood, either unsorted or a sorted T cell fraction (not recorded which). These receptors all stem from a male donor with ankylosing spondylitis or in good health (not recorded which).

The sample holds a few counts of this clonotype. V is TRBV7-2 and J is TRBJ2-7; D is possibly TRBD1 or TRBD2 (5 bases each). The V end was cut by 5 bases, the J end by 3 bases, with 14 bases between. The CDR3 runs to 14 residues. Germline V gene lookup returns CDR1 SGHTA and CDR2 FQGNSA. The CDR3 spells CASSRPGTDYEQYF. In DNA form, the CDR3 reads TGTGCCAGCAGCCGTCCCGGGACGGACTACGAGCAGTACTTC.

The chain employs TRBV20-1 and TRBJ1-1, with 9 bases fitting TRBD1. The CDR3 is 13 amino acids. Germline CDR1 DFQATT, CDR2 SNEGSKA (reference sequence). The CDR3 sequence: CRGQGYLGWEAFF. CDR3 bases: TGCAGGGGACAGGGTTATCTGGGTTGGGAAGCTTTCTTT.

This clonotype was seen more than once but under ten times. The chain recombines TRBV5-6 with TRBJ2-3; D may be TRBD1 (6 bases). CDR3 size: 17 residues. Germline CDR1 SGHDT, CDR2 YYEEEE. Trimming took 0 bases from V and 2 from J, leaving 16 bases between them. CDR3 protein: CASSLEPTKGDTDTQYF. The CDR3 nucleotides read TGTGCCAGCAGCTTGGAACCTACCAAGGGGGACACAGATACGCAGTATTTT.

This clonotype has a handful of counts. Here the CDR3 reads CAIAQDSGNTIYF. The CDR3, as DNA: TGTGCCATTGCCCAAGACTCTGGAAACACCATATATTTT. This chain uses TRBV10-3 with TRBJ1-3, with D unclear. Germline lookup yields CDR1 ENHRY and CDR2 SYGVKD. The V end lost 9 bases, the J end lost 0 bases, and 9 bases lay between the germline ends. The CDR3 is made up of 13 amino acids.

The count of this clonotype is one. V and J are TRBV5-6 and TRBJ2-3, with TRBD2 matching 10 bases. This CDR3 has 17 amino acids. J was trimmed by 6 bases and V by 3 bases; bases with no gene match: 13. Germline V gene sequence: CDR1 SGHDT, CDR2 YYEEEE. CDR3 nucleotide sequence: TGTGCCAGCAGCTCTATATTCAGCGGGGGGGGCGCGGATACGCAGTATTTT. This gives the protein CASSSIFSGGGADTQYF.

This clonotype was counted between two and nine times. Here the CDR3 reads CASSEAGGRGADTQYF. The CDR3 coding sequence is TGTGCCAGCAGTGAAGCGGGCGGCAGGGGCGCAGATACGCAGTATTTT. The genes are TRBV6-1 and TRBJ2-3; D may be TRBD1 (6 bases). CDR3 length: 16 residues. From germline, CDR1 is MNHNS and CDR2 SASEGT. Trimming stripped 0 bases from V and 4 bases from J, with 14 bases between.

The CDR3 here is CSAPVSGELFF. Here the CDR3 DNA reads TGCAGTGCCCCGGTATCCGGGGAGCTGTTTTTT. The V call is TRBV20-1, the J call TRBJ2-2; D ambiguous. Germline V gene lookup returns CDR1 DFQATT and CDR2 SNEGSKA (reference sequence). CDR3 size: 11 residues. The germline V and J ends were trimmed by 6 bases and 6 bases, with 8 bases remaining between them.

The V call is TRBV29-1, the J call TRBJ2-3; a weak D match, TRBD2 (5 bases). Trimming removed 6 bases from V and 6 bases from J, with 10 bases in between. Germline assignment: CDR1 SQVTM and CDR2 ANQGSEA. The CDR3 runs 11 residues. CDR3 nucleotide sequence: TGCAGCGTCGACTACGAGGATACGCAGTATTTT. It specifies CSVDYEDTQYF.

This chain joins TRBV20-1 and TRBJ2-7, with D possibly TRBD1 on 5 matching bases. This CDR3 has 11 amino acids. Germline values: CDR1 DFQATT, CDR2 SNEGSKA (reference sequence). Trimming removed 6 bases at V and 3 bases at J, with 9 bases between. Here the CDR3 DNA reads TGCAGTGCAGGGGAAGACTACGAGCAGTACTTC. Translating it yields CSAGEDYEQYF.

The V and J genes are TRBV5-6 and TRBJ1-5; 11 bases are shared with TRBD1. Germline CDR1 reads SGHDT; CDR2 reads YYEEEE. The CDR3 is made up of 16 amino acids. The V segment lost 5 bases and the J segment 7 bases; nucleotides outside the gene matches: 11. As DNA, the CDR3 is TGTGCCAGCAGTAGGGACAGGGGGAATTCCCAACAGCCCCAGCATTTT. Its protein is CASSRDRGNSQQPQHF.

The rearrangement joins TRBV5-1 to TRBJ2-5; the D gene is possibly TRBD2 (6 bases). Germline V gives CDR1 SGHRS, CDR2 YFSETQ. V was pared by 3 bases and J by 4 bases, with 16 bases between. The CDR3 length is 15 residues. CDR3 DNA: TGCGCCAGCAGCTCTAACGTCGGGGGACGAGAGACCCAGTACTTC. Translating it yields CASSSNVGGRETQYF. The full variable domain, rest sourced from reference TRBV5-1 and TRBJ2-5, is KAGVTQTPRYLIKTRGQQVTLSCSPISGHRSVSWYQQTPGQGLQFLFEYFSETQRNKGNFPGRFSGRQFSNSRSEMNVSTLELGDSALYLCASSSNVGGRETQYFGPGTRLLVL.

Here the CDR3 reads CAGSSDNEQFF. The CDR3 coding sequence is TGTGCCGGGTCCTCCGATAATGAGCAGTTCTTC. J is TRBJ2-1 and V is TRBV28; D remains ambiguous. The CDR3 extends over 11 amino acids. V gave up 11 bases and J gave up 7 bases, with 12 bases separating them. CDR1 is MDHEN and CDR2 is SYDVKM in the germline V gene.

The chain has TRBV5-5 and TRBJ2-1, with 11 bases lining up with TRBD1. The germline CDR1 and CDR2 sequences are SGHKS and YYEKEE (reference sequence). The CDR3 sequence is 16 residues long. V lost 3 bases to trimming and J lost 4 bases; unmatched junction nucleotides: 6. The CDR3 reads CASSSRDRGTYNEQFF. The CDR3, as DNA: TGTGCCAGCAGCTCGCGGGACAGGGGGACTTACAATGAGCAGTTCTTC.

In regard to this clonotype: Mismatch with germline at one junction end may stem from a read error. The chain couples TRBV7-9 to TRBJ2-2; tentative D call: TRBD2 (5 bases). Germline CDR1 reads SEHNR; CDR2 reads FQNEAQ (reference sequence). The CDR3 is 15 amino acids. The DNA for the CDR3 is TGTGCCAGCAGCCCTCCGGCACGGGCCACCGGGGAGCTTTTTTTT. It codes for CASSPPARATGELFF.

The J gene is TRBJ2-1, the V gene TRBV20-1; TRBD2 is a possible D gene (6 bases). CDR3 length equals 14 residues. Trimming stripped 1 base from V and 6 bases from J, with 13 bases between. The germline gives CDR1 DFQATT, CDR2 SNEGSKA (reference sequence). The CDR3 DNA is TGCAGTGCTAGAGTCCTCGGGGGATCCAATGAGCAGTTCTTC. Translating it yields CSARVLGGSNEQFF.

The chain combines TRBV29-1 with TRBJ2-7; D is perhaps TRBD1 (8 bases). CDR1 and CDR2 from the germline V gene are SQVTM and ANQGSEA. The CDR3 length is 13 residues. V lost 7 bases and J lost 2, with 15 bases in between. The CDR3: CSAAGQATYEQYF. The CDR3 coding sequence is TGCAGCGCAGCGGGACAGGCAACCTACGAGCAGTACTTC.

This sequence joins TRBV11-2 and TRBJ1-2; 9 nucleotides agree with TRBD1. This CDR3 comprises 13 residues. CDR1 is SGHAT, CDR2 FQNNGV, per germline. Losses at the gene ends were 4 bases for V and 8 bases for J; bases not matched to a gene: 5. This CDR3 reads CASSSGQGSGYTF. In DNA, the CDR3 is TGTGCCAGCAGCTCCGGACAGGGGAGCGGCTACACCTTC.

The genes are TRBV10-3 and TRBJ2-1, with 7 bases fitting TRBD2. CDR1 and CDR2 from the germline V gene are ENHRY and SYGVKD. This CDR3 has 14 amino acids. J lost 5 bases, V lost 6 bases, and 7 bases had no gene match. The chain's CDR3 is CAISPQRGDNEQFF. CDR3 sequence (DNA): TGTGCCATCAGCCCCCAGCGGGGAGACAATGAGCAGTTCTTC.

This clonotype occurred a few times. V gene TRBV20-1 combines with J gene TRBJ2-3, with D possibly being TRBD2 (5 bases). Germline V gene lookup returns CDR1 DFQATT and CDR2 SNEGSKA (reference sequence). Between the trimmed V and J ends, which lost 0 bases and 2 bases, there was a span of 12 bases. This CDR3 is built from 15 residues. CDR3 coding DNA: TGCAGTGCTAGAGATGGGCTAGCAATCACAGATACGCAGTATTTT. Translating it yields CSARDGLAITDTQYF.

The chain combines TRBV3-1 with TRBJ2-3; 8 bases fit TRBD2. Germline V gene sequence: CDR1 LGHDT, CDR2 YNNKEL (reference sequence). The CDR3 runs 15 residues. J lost 2 bases, V lost 3 bases, and 4 bases had no gene match. The CDR3 region is CASSQSGGPTDTQYF. CDR3 DNA sequence: TGTGCCAGCAGCCAGTCGGGGGGGCCCACAGATACGCAGTATTTT.

The table lists this clonotype with a few counts. The J gene is TRBJ2-7, the V gene TRBV6-5, with a tentative D call TRBD1 (5 bases). The CDR3 contains 12 residues. In germline, CDR1 is MNHEY, CDR2 SVGAGI. Trimming removed 8 bases from V and 5 bases from J, with 13 bases in between. CDR3 amino acids: CASGHKGHEQYF. CDR3 DNA: TGTGCCAGCGGACATAAGGGGCACGAGCAGTACTTC.

This clonotype was detected only a few times. The chain combines TRBV20-1 with TRBJ2-3; D unresolved. Germline values: CDR1 DFQATT, CDR2 SNEGSKA (reference sequence). V gave up 3 bases and J gave up 2 bases, with 9 bases separating them. The CDR3 has 13 amino acids. This chain's CDR3 is CSASLQSTDTQYF. In nucleotides, the CDR3 is TGCAGTGCTAGCCTCCAATCCACAGATACGCAGTATTTT.

The count of this clonotype is one. This chain joins TRBV24-1 and TRBJ2-6; D remains ambiguous. Deletions cut 4 bases from V and 0 bases from J, with 6 bases between. Germline values: CDR1 KGHDR, CDR2 SFDVKD. The CDR3 spans 15 residues. CDR3 loop: CATSDRNSGANVLTF. The CDR3 coding sequence is TGTGCCACCAGTGACCGGAACTCTGGGGCCAACGTCCTGACTTTC.

This clonotype showed up just a few times. The chain recombines TRBV6-2 or TRBV6-3 with TRBJ1-1; possibly TRBD1 for D (5 bases). The V and J ends lost 3 bases and 5 bases respectively, with 7 bases between them. Per the germline V gene, CDR1 is MNHEY and CDR2 is SVGEGT. CDR3 length equals 12 residues. The CDR3 region is CASSYGGTEAFF. The DNA of the CDR3 is TGTGCCAGCAGTTATGGGGGGACTGAAGCTTTCTTT.

V and J are TRBV28 and TRBJ1-5; D is ambiguous. The CDR3 length is 16 residues. The V gene's germline CDR1 is MDHEN and CDR2 SYDVKM. Deletions cut 7 bases from V and 0 bases from J, with 16 bases between. The CDR3 loop is CASIVPPGYSNQPQHF. The CDR3 DNA reads TGTGCCAGCATCGTACCCCCGGGGTATAGCAATCAGCCCCAGCATTTT.

CDR3 nucleotide sequence: TGCAGCGTTGTCGGGGGGAACACCGGGGAGCTGTTTTTT. Amino acid sequence: CSVVGGNTGELFF. The chain couples TRBV29-1 to TRBJ2-2, with D possibly being TRBD2 (6 bases). The CDR3 covers 13 residues. In germline, CDR1 is SQVTM, CDR2 ANQGSEA. Trimming left V 4 bases short and J 1 base short, with 7 bases between.

The sample holds a few counts of this clonotype. Here the CDR3 reads CSARAQGTAGETQYF. CDR3 in DNA: TGCAGTGCTAGGGCTCAGGGGACGGCTGGGGAGACCCAGTACTTC. The rearrangement links TRBV20-1 to TRBJ2-5; perhaps TRBD1 as D (6 bases). The germline CDR1 and CDR2 sequences are DFQATT and SNEGSKA (reference sequence). Between the trimmed V and J ends, which lost 3 bases and 5 bases, there was a span of 19 bases. This CDR3 is 15 amino acids long.